This TCR beta chain stems from a study of B cell selection in AIRE deficiency. Sorted regulatory T cells were CD4-positive, CD25-high and CD127-low or negative. As for this clone: No antigen is known for it.

General study results and limits: Approximately 29% of healthy-shared Treg sequences were found among patient Tconv cells. AIRE-deficient Tconv and Treg repertoires matched healthy donors in TCRBV, CDR3 length, diversity. Shared Treg sequences were biased toward short CDR3s with few non-templated nucleotide insertions.

The germline V and J ends were trimmed by 4 bases and 0 bases, with 14 bases remaining between them. CDR3 length: 15 residues. Germline CDR1 reads SGDLS; CDR2 reads YYNGEE. Sequencing used immunoSEQ multiplex PCR; TCRdb keeps in-frame clones, though not all of them. The sample consists of roughly 24,000 clones, roughly 90% of them appearing once. Sequences were obtained from CD4+CD25+ Tregs sorted from PBMCs. The sequence came from a human donor in good health. This chain joins TRBV9 and TRBJ2-7, with D perhaps matching TRBD1 (5 bases). CDR3 sequence: CASSPADSHSYEQYF. The CDR3 nucleotides read TGTGCCAGCAGCCCTGCTGACAGCCACTCCTACGAGCAGTACTTC.